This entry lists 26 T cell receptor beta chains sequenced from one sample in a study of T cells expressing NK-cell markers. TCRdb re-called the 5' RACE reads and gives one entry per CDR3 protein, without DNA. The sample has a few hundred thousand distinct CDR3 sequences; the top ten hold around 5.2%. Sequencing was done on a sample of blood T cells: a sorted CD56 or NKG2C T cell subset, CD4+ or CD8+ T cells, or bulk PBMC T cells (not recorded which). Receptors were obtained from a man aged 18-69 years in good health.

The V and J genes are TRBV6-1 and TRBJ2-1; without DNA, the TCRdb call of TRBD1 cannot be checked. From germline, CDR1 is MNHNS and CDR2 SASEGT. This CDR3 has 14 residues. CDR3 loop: CASSTGQGTNEQFF.

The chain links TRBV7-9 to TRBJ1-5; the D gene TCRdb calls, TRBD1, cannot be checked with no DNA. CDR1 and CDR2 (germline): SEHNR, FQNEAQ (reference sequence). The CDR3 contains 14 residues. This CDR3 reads CASSYWTDNQPQHF.

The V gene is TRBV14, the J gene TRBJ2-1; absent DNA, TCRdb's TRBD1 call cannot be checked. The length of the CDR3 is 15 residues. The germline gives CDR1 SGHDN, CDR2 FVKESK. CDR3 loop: CASSPGQGVYNEQFF.

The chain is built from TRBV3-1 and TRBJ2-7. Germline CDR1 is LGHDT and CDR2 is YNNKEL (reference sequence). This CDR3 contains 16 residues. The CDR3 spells CASSQTSSLTSYEQYF.

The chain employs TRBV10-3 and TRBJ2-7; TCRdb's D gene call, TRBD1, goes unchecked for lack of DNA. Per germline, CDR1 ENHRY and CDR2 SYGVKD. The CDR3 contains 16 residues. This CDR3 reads CAISAAGHLGGYEQYF.

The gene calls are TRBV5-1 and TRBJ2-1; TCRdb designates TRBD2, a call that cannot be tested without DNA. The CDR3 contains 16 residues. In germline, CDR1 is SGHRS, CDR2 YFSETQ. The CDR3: CASSLVAGVRYNEQFF.

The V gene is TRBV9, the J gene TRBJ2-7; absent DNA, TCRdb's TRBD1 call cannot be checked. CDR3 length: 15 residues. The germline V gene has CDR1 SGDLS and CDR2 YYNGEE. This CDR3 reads CASSATGQGRYEQYF.

This CDR3 reads CASSRRTSGGYEQYF. The genes are TRBV5-1 and TRBJ2-7; TCRdb proposes TRBD2, but this gene call is untestable without DNA. Germline lookup yields CDR1 SGHRS and CDR2 YFSETQ. CDR3 length: 15 amino acids.

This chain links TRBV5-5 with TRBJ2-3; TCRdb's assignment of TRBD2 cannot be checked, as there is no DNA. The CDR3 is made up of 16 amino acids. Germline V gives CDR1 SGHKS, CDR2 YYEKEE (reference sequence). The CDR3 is CASSGLAGVGTDTQYF.

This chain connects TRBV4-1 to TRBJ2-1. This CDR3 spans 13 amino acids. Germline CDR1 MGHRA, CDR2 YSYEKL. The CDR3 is CASSQASELEQFF.

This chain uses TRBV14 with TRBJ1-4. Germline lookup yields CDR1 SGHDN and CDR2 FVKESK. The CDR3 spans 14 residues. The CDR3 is CASSQVQGRSKLFF.

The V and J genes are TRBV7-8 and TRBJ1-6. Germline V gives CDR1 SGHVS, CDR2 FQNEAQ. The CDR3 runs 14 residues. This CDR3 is CASSHMSVSSPLHF.

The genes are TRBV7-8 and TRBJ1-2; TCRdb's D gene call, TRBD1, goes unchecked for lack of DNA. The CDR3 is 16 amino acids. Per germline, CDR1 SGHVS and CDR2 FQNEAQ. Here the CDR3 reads CASSLSFGTANYGYTF.

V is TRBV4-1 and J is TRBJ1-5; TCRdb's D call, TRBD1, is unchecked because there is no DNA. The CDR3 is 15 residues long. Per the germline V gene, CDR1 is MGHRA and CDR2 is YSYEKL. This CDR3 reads CASSQEGRGSQPQHF.

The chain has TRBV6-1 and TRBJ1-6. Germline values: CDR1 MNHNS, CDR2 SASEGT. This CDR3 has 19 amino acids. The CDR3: CASSGIQNLALRHDSPLHF.

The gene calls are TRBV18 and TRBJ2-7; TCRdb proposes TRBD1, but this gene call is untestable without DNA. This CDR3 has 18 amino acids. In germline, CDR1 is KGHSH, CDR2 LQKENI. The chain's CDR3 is CASSPRRGQGEIAYEQYF.

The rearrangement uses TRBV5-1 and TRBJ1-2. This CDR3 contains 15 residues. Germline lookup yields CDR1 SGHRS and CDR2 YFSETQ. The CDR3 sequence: CASSLAVGLSYGYTF.

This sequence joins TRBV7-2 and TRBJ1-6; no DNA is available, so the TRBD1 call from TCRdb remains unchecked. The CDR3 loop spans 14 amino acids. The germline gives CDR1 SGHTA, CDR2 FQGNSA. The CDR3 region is CASSPPSYNSPLHF.

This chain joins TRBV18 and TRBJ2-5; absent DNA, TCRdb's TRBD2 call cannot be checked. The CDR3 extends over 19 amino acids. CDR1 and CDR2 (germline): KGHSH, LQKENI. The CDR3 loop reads CASSPFGPHGTGSKETQYF.

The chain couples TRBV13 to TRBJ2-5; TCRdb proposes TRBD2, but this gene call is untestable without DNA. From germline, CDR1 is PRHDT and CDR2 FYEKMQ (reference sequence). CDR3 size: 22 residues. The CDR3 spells CASSPPAEPGLAGNERRETQYF.

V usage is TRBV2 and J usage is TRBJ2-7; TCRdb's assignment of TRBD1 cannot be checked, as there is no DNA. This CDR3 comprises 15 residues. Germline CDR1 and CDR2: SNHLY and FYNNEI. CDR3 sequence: CASSHLGQALAEQYF.

The chain's CDR3 is CASGLGNSGANVLTF. The chain joins TRBV12-5 to TRBJ2-6. Germline CDR1 and CDR2: LGHNT and FRNRAP. The CDR3 extends over 15 amino acids.

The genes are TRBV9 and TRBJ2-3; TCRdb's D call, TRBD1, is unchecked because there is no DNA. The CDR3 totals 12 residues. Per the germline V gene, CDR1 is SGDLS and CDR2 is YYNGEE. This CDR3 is CASSQTGNTQYF.

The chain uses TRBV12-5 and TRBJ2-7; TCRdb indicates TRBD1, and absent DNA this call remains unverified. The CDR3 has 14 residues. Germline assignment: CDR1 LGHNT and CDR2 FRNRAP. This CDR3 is CASGPGTIAYEQYF.

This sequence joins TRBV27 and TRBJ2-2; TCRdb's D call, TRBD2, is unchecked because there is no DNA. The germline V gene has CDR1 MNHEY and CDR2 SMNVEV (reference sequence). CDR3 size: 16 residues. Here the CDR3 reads CASLHLAGRRTGELFF.

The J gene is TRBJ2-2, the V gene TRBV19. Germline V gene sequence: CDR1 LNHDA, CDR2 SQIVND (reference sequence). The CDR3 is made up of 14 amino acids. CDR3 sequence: CASSSGFDTGELFF.